These 30 T cell receptor beta chains share one sample of origin, sequenced in a study of blood T cell repertoires in COVID-19. Using immunoSEQ multiplex PCR, the repertoire was profiled, and TCRdb retains in-frame clones only, with some absent. The sample includes about 230,000 clones, 70% to 90% of them seen just once. Sequencing was carried out using peripheral blood. The receptor source for this set is a woman aged 18-29 years who had recovered from COVID-19.

This sequence joins TRBV7-9 and TRBJ1-1; no reliable D call. CDR1 is SEHNR and CDR2 is FQNEAQ in the germline V gene (reference sequence). The CDR3 is 17 amino acids. The V end lost 3 bases, the J end lost 0 bases, and 17 bases lay between the germline ends. The CDR3 nucleotides read TGTGCCAGCAGCTTTAAACCGGGATCCCCCATGAACACTGAAGCTTTCTTT. It encodes CASSFKPGSPMNTEAFF.

V and J are TRBV4-1 and TRBJ2-1; 7 bases map to TRBD2. Germline V gene sequence: CDR1 MGHRA, CDR2 YSYEKL. There are 14 residues in the CDR3. Trimming at V came to 3 bases and at J to 5 bases, leaving 4 bases not matched to a gene. Here the CDR3 reads CASSQSSGDNEQFF. The CDR3 bases are TGCGCCAGCAGCCAGTCTAGCGGAGACAATGAGCAGTTCTTC.

The rearrangement uses TRBV7-6 and TRBJ2-1, with 9 nucleotides matching TRBD1. The germline CDR1 and CDR2 sequences are SGHVS and FNYEAQ. This CDR3 contains 17 residues. Unmatched junction bases numbered 10, after V lost 1 base and J lost 6 bases. The CDR3 region has the DNA TGTGCCAGCAGCTTAGGAGCGGGGACAGGGTCTGGCAATGAGCAGTTCTTC. Translating it yields CASSLGAGTGSGNEQFF.

The J gene is TRBJ2-7, the V gene TRBV7-2; 10 nucleotides match TRBD2. With V trimmed by 5 bases and J by 6 bases, 7 bases remained unmatched. This CDR3 has 14 amino acids. The germline V gene encodes CDR1 SGHTA and CDR2 FQGNSA. CDR3 sequence: CASSLGLADGEQYF. The CDR3 DNA reads TGTGCCAGCAGCCTCGGACTAGCGGACGGCGAGCAGTACTTC.

Comments on this clone: Other DNA sequences in this specimen translate into the identical CDR3. The J gene is TRBJ2-7, the V gene TRBV19, with 7 nucleotides matching TRBD2. J was trimmed by 1 base and V by 0 bases; bases with no gene match: 3. Germline lookup yields CDR1 LNHDA and CDR2 SQIVND (reference sequence). This CDR3 is built from 15 residues. The chain's CDR3 is CASSIEASGSYEQYF. In nucleotides, the CDR3 is TGTGCCAGTAGTATAGAAGCTAGCGGATCCTACGAGCAGTACTTC.

This rearrangement joins TRBV30 to TRBJ1-6; D is unresolved. The CDR3 sequence is 12 residues long. The V gene's germline CDR1 is GTSNPN and CDR2 SVGIG (reference sequence). The germline V and J ends were trimmed by 4 bases and 6 bases, with 7 bases remaining between them. CDR3 sequence: CAWNSVNSPLHF. The CDR3 bases are TGTGCCTGGAACTCTGTTAATTCACCCCTCCACTTT. Drawing the rest from reference TRBV30 and TRBJ1-6, the complete variable domain is SQTIHQWPATLVQPVGSPLSLECTVEGTSNPNLYWYRQAAGRGLQLLFYSVGIGQISSEVPQNLSASRPQDRQFILSSKKLLLSDSGFYLCAWNSVNSPLHFGNGTRLTVT.

This rearrangement joins TRBV9 to TRBJ2-2; 9 bases fit TRBD2. V dropped 4 bases and J dropped 6; count of bases not matched to a gene: 10. The CDR3 is 16 amino acids. Looked up from germline, CDR1 is SGDLS and CDR2 is YYNGEE. As DNA, the CDR3 is TGTGCCAGCAGCCTACCTCTTAGCGGGAGTCCCGGGGAGCTGTTTTTT. Protein sequence: CASSLPLSGSPGELFF.

This chain uses TRBV5-1 with TRBJ1-3, with D possibly being TRBD1 (5 bases). The germline CDR1 and CDR2 sequences are SGHRS and YFSETQ. V was pared by 2 bases and J by 1 base, with 7 bases between. The CDR3 length is 14 residues. CDR3 nucleotide sequence: TGCGCCAGCAGCTTTGCAGGGTCTGGAAACACCATATATTTT. It codes for CASSFAGSGNTIYF.

This chain connects TRBV6-5 to TRBJ2-3; TRBD2 matches 7 bases. The CDR3 is made up of 15 amino acids. CDR1 and CDR2 (germline): MNHEY, SVGAGI. The J segment lost 5 bases and the V segment lost 0 bases, leaving 5 bases of the junction unmatched. Written as DNA, the CDR3 is TGTGCCAGCAGTTACTCCGGACTAGGGAGAGATACGCAGTATTTT. Translated, it gives CASSYSGLGRDTQYF.

V gene TRBV19 combines with J gene TRBJ2-7; D might be TRBD1 (6 bases). Trimming took off 3 bases at V and 7 bases at J, with 7 bases between the two ends. Germline V gene lookup returns CDR1 LNHDA and CDR2 SQIVND (reference sequence). The CDR3 is made up of 11 amino acids. CDR3 residues: CASSIGTEQYF. CDR3 bases: TGTGCCAGTAGTATCGGGACAGAGCAGTACTTC.

This clone was seen just once. This chain connects TRBV2 to TRBJ2-3; D not resolved. The V and J ends lost 4 bases and 2 bases respectively, with 13 bases between them. Germline lookup yields CDR1 SNHLY and CDR2 FYNNEI. The CDR3 runs to 15 residues. The CDR3 region is CASSVRRPNTDTQYF. CDR3 DNA sequence: TGTGCCAGCAGTGTGAGGCGGCCTAACACAGATACGCAGTATTTT.

The chain employs TRBV2 and TRBJ1-1; maybe TRBD1 (5 bases). Germline V gene sequence: CDR1 SNHLY, CDR2 FYNNEI. The CDR3 is 13 residues long. The V and J ends lost 6 bases and 5 bases respectively, with 13 bases between them. The CDR3 reads CASRTIKGTEAFF. For the CDR3, the DNA is TGTGCCAGCAGGACGATAAAGGGGACTGAAGCTTTCTTT.

This clone occurred once. The V and J genes are TRBV5-4 and TRBJ2-1, with D possibly matching TRBD1 (6 bases). The ends were cut back, 6 bases at V and 9 bases at J, with 19 bases in the middle. The CDR3 is 14 residues long. Germline CDR1 SGHNT, CDR2 YYREEE (reference sequence). DNA for the CDR3: TGTGCCAGCACCCGACAGGCTTTCGAGCGTGAGCAGTTCTTC. Protein sequence: CASTRQAFEREQFF.

The J gene is TRBJ1-1, the V gene TRBV7-9, with D tentatively TRBD1 (6 bases). CDR1 is SEHNR and CDR2 is FQNEAQ in the germline V gene (reference sequence). This CDR3 is built from 11 residues. With 6 bases removed from V and 11 bases from J, the gap between germline ends came to 13 bases. The CDR3, as DNA: TGTGCCAGCAGTACAGGGAATAAGGCTTTCTTT. Amino acids: CASSTGNKAFF.

J is TRBJ1-1 and V is TRBV19; D may be TRBD1 (6 bases). Trimming cost V 7 bases and J 0 bases, with 21 bases left between them. The CDR3 runs 17 residues. Germline-derived CDR1 and CDR2 are LNHDA and SQIVND (reference sequence). CDR3 protein: CASNPGHQLYMNTEAFF. The CDR3 bases are TGTGCCAGTAACCCGGGACACCAACTGTACATGAACACTGAAGCTTTCTTT.

This chain connects TRBV27 to TRBJ2-1, with 13 bases matching TRBD2. This CDR3 region has 16 residues. V shed 5 bases, J shed 4 bases, and the junction held 5 bases outside the gene matches. CDR1 is MNHEY and CDR2 is SMNVEV in the germline V gene (reference sequence). CDR3 sequence reads: CASSPGTSGVYNEQFF. CDR3 DNA sequence: TGTGCCAGCAGTCCTGGGACTAGCGGGGTATACAATGAGCAGTTCTTC.

The J gene is TRBJ1-4, the V gene TRBV11-1, with a weak D call TRBD1 (5 bases). Trimming pared 9 bases from V and 6 bases from J, leaving 14 bases between. Germline CDR1 and CDR2: SGHAT and FQDESV (reference sequence). This CDR3 region has 13 residues. The CDR3 region has the DNA TGTGCCAGTGCTTTGGTAGGGGATGAAAAACTGTTTTTT. Protein sequence: CASALVGDEKLFF.

V gene TRBV2 combines with J gene TRBJ2-7; TRBD2 aligns across 14 bases. The CDR3 is made up of 17 amino acids. Germline V CDR1 and CDR2: SNHLY, FYNNEI. V lost 10 bases to trimming and J lost 6 bases; unmatched junction nucleotides: 17. The CDR3 loop reads CATLLGLGLAGGGEQYF. In DNA form, the CDR3 reads TGTGCCACCCTACTGGGACTCGGACTAGCGGGAGGCGGCGAGCAGTACTTC.

This chain uses TRBV6-5 with TRBJ1-1; D uncertain. CDR1 is MNHEY and CDR2 is SVGAGI in the germline V gene. The CDR3 consists of 12 residues. The germline V and J ends were trimmed by 6 bases and 2 bases, with 7 bases remaining between them. In DNA form, the CDR3 reads TGTGCCAGCAGGGAGGTTAACACTGAAGCTTTCTTT. It codes for CASREVNTEAFF.

V and J are TRBV11-2 and TRBJ1-1, with D tentatively TRBD1 (6 bases). Germline CDR1 reads SGHAT; CDR2 reads FQNNGV. The V gene lost 1 base and the J gene lost 4 bases, with 7 bases spanning the gap. The CDR3 has 13 residues. The CDR3 loop is CASSLGGPTEAFF. In DNA, the CDR3 is TGTGCCAGCAGCTTAGGGGGGCCCACTGAAGCTTTCTTT. Based on the CDR3 plus reference TRBV11-2 and TRBJ1-1, the full variable domain is EAGVAQSPRYKIIEKRQSVAFWCNPISGHATLYWYQQILGQGPKLLIQFQNNGVVDDSQLPKDRFSAERLKGVDSTLKIQPAKLEDSAVYLCASSLGGPTEAFFGQGTRLTVV.

The rearrangement links TRBV7-2 to TRBJ2-5; D might be TRBD2 (6 bases). CDR1 is SGHTA, CDR2 FQGNSA, per germline. The CDR3 is made up of 16 amino acids. The V end was cut by 5 bases, the J end by 5 bases, with 21 bases between. The CDR3 protein is CASSIGTLGGKETQYF. The CDR3 nucleotides read TGTGCCAGCAGCATTGGGACCCTAGGAGGGAAGGAGACCCAGTACTTC. The entire variable domain, with the rest obtained from reference TRBV7-2 and TRBJ2-5, is as follows: GAGVSQSPSNKVTEKGKDVELRCDPISGHTALYWYRQSLGQGLEFLIYFQGNSAPDKSGLPSDRFSAERTGGSVSTLTIQRTQQEDSAVYLCASSIGTLGGKETQYFGPGTRLLVL.

A word on this clone: Distinct nucleotide sequences in the sample also encode this CDR3. V and J are TRBV30 and TRBJ2-3; unclear D gene. The CDR3 is 14 amino acids. Germline CDR1 and CDR2: GTSNPN and SVGIG (reference sequence). The V end was cut by 0 bases, the J end by 2 bases, with 9 bases between. The CDR3, as DNA: TGTGCCTGGAGTGTGGGCGTGATCACAGATACGCAGTATTTT. Translation gives CAWSVGVITDTQYF.

The chain joins TRBV11-2 to TRBJ2-1; no clear D gene. There are 13 residues in the CDR3. V was cut by 1 base and J by 4 bases, with 5 bases left in between. Germline V gene sequence: CDR1 SGHAT, CDR2 FQNNGV. The CDR3 sequence: CASSLARYNEQFF. The CDR3 coding sequence is TGTGCCAGCAGCTTAGCCCGGTACAATGAGCAGTTCTTC.

The rearrangement uses TRBV7-8 and TRBJ2-7; tentatively, D is TRBD2 (8 bases). The CDR3 has 17 amino acids. Germline loops: CDR1 SGHVS, CDR2 FQNEAQ. Trimming cost V 7 bases and J 5 bases, with 27 bases left between them. In DNA, the CDR3 is TGTGCCAGCAACCTCAGGGGGGTAGCGGGACGCTTTAACGAGCAGTACTTC. Protein sequence: CASNLRGVAGRFNEQYF.

V usage is TRBV5-4 and J usage is TRBJ1-6, with 7 bases fitting TRBD1. This CDR3 comprises 15 residues. Germline assignment: CDR1 SGHNT and CDR2 YYREEE (reference sequence). With V trimmed by 0 bases and J by 8 bases, 5 bases remained unmatched. The CDR3 protein is CASSLETGLDSPLHF. For the CDR3, the DNA is TGTGCCAGCAGCTTGGAGACAGGGTTAGATTCACCCCTCCACTTT. The variable domain in full, with the rest retrieved from reference TRBV5-4 and TRBJ1-6, is ETGVTQSPTHLIKTRGQQVTLRCSSQSGHNTVSWYQQALGQGPQFIFQYYREEENGRGNFPPRFSGLQFPNYSSELNVNALELDDSALYLCASSLETGLDSPLHFGNGTRLTVT.

CDR3 coding DNA: TGTGCCAGCAGCCTCCCGGGACTGGAGAACACTGAAGCTTTCTTT. Translation: CASSLPGLENTEAFF. V gene TRBV7-2 combines with J gene TRBJ1-1, with D tentatively TRBD1 (5 bases). Trimming cost V 5 bases and J 1 base, with 14 bases left between them. Germline CDR1 reads SGHTA; CDR2 reads FQGNSA. This CDR3 region has 15 residues.

The J gene is TRBJ1-6, the V gene TRBV27, with TRBD1 as a possible D gene (6 bases). The CDR3 sequence is 15 residues long. CDR1 is MNHEY and CDR2 is SMNVEV in the germline V gene (reference sequence). V lost 7 bases to trimming and J lost 6 bases, with 16 bases between them. The CDR3 sequence: CASNGGQRLNSPLHF. The CDR3 nucleotides read TGTGCCAGCAACGGGGGGCAACGGCTTAATTCACCCCTCCACTTT.

V and J are TRBV4-2 and TRBJ1-5; D gene uncertain. The V end was cut by 0 bases, the J end by 7 bases, with 13 bases between. This CDR3 is 15 amino acids long. Germline V gene data show CDR1 as LGHNA and CDR2 as YNFKEQ. The CDR3 coding sequence is TGTGCCAGCAGCCAAGACCAGGCGAGAGACCAGCCCCAGCATTTT. Residues: CASSQDQARDQPQHF.

This chain links TRBV14 with TRBJ1-1; D not resolved. CDR1 and CDR2 (germline): SGHDN, FVKESK. The CDR3 is 15 amino acids. Trimming pared 1 base from V and 0 bases from J, leaving 9 bases between. The chain's CDR3 is CASSQVRRLNTEAFF. CDR3 DNA: TGTGCCAGCAGCCAAGTACGGAGACTGAACACTGAAGCTTTCTTT.

V and J are TRBV3-1 (or the pseudogene TRBV3-2) and TRBJ2-1; 12 bases are shared with TRBD2. V trimming: 7 bases; J trimming: 6 bases; junction bases outside the gene matches: 10. Germline CDR1 reads LGHDT; CDR2 reads YNNKEL (reference sequence). The CDR3 totals 16 residues. CDR3: CASTQVRTSGANEQFF. The CDR3, as DNA: TGTGCCAGCACCCAGGTCCGGACTAGCGGGGCCAATGAGCAGTTCTTC.